A single sample is the source of the 2 T cell receptor beta chains below, sequenced in a study of early T cells in non-severe SARS-CoV-2 infection. TCRdb analysed the 5' RACE reads with MiXCR anew, one entry per CDR3 protein. The table lists about 55,000 distinct CDR3 sequences, roughly an eighth of them singletons. Sequencing was performed on whole blood, taken at baseline. The receptors were sampled from an adult who was a healthcare worker with PCR-confirmed SARS-CoV-2 infection or an uninfected control (not recorded which).

The sample holds a few counts of this clonotype. V usage is TRBV3-1 and J usage is TRBJ2-7, with D maybe TRBD1 (5 bases). Germline-derived CDR1 and CDR2 are LGHDT and YNNKEL (reference sequence). V lost 5 bases and J 5 bases, leaving 13 bases between the germline ends. This CDR3 is 13 amino acids long. The CDR3 nucleotides are TGTGCCAGCAGCGTCATAGGGGCCCACGAGCAGTACTTC. This sequence encodes CASSVIGAHEQYF.

About this clonotype: Possible read error: a much larger clone is one base away. The rearrangement uses TRBV24-1 and TRBJ2-1; D unresolved. This CDR3 has 14 amino acids. Germline V gene data show CDR1 as KGHDR and CDR2 as SFDVKD. CDR3 coding DNA: TGTGCCTCCAGTCCTAGAACTGCCCCCCATGAGCAGTTCTTC. It specifies CASSPRTAPHEQFF.